This T cell receptor beta chain was found in a study of blood T cell repertoires in COVID-19. Study-level information: PBMCs, B-cell-depleted T cells, or T cells provided the cDNA or gDNA that made up the material.

Original processing notes: Amplified reference gene primers provided the basis for estimating nucleated cell counts. Sequenced by immunoSEQ multiplex PCR; TCRdb stores in-frame clones only, minus some. Clone size and the V and J calls come from that table; the DNA yielded D and trimming. The sample consists of hundreds of thousands of clones, around four fifths of them appearing once. Germline values: CDR1 SNHLY, CDR2 FYNNEI. The CDR3 length is 14 residues. Trimming took off 5 bases at V and 9 bases at J, with 19 bases between the two ends. This TCR was recovered from a woman in her 70s with active or convalescent COVID-19. This rearrangement joins TRBV2 to TRBJ1-2, with D possibly being TRBD1 (6 bases). The specimen sequenced was peripheral blood. This CDR3 reads CASSLQGPVSSYTF. The CDR3 bases are TGTGCCAGCAGTCTACAGGGTCCGGTTTCAAGCTACACCTTC.